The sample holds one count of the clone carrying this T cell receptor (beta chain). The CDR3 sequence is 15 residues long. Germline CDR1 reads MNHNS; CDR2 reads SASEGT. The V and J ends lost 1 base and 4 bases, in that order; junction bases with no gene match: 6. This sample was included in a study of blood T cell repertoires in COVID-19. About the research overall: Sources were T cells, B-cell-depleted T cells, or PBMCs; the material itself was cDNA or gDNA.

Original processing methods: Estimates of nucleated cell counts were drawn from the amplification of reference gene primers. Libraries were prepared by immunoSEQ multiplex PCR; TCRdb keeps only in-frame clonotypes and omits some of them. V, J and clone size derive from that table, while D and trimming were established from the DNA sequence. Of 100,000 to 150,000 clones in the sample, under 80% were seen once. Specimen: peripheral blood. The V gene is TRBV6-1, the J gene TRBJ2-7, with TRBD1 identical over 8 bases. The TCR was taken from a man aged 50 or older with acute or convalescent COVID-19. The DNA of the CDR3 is TGTGCCAGCAGTGAAGTGGGGACAGGAGCATACGAGCAGTACTTC. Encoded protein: CASSEVGTGAYEQYF.